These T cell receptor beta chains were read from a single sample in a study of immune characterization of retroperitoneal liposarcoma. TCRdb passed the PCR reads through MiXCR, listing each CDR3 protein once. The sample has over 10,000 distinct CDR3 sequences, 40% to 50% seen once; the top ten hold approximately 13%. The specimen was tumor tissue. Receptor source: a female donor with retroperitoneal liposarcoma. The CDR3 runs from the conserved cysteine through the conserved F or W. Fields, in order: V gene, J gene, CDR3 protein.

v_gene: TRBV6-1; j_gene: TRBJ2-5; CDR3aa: CASSAEQGARGEQYF
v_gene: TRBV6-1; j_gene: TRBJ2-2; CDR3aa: CASSEAGGDRELFF
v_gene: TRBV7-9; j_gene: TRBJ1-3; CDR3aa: CASSQQGSSSGNTIYF
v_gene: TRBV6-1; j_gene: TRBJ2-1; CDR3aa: CASSEFYGSYEQFF
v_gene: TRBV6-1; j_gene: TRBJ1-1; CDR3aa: CASRGTGNTEAFF
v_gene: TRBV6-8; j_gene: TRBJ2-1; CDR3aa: CASRQKTSGVGNEQFF
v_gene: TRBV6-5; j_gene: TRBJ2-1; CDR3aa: CASRLGNYNEQFF
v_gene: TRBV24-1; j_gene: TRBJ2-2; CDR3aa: CATSDLTNRDTGELFF
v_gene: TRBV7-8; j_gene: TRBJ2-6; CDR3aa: CASSPPRRTGANVLTF
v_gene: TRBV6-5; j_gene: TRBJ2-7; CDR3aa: CASSYSTGYEQYF
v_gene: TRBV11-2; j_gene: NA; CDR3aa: CASSPTPGLTYEQYF
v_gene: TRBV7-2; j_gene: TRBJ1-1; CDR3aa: CASTLDTEAFF
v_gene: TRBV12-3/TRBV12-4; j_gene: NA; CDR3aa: CPSSLAGAHNEQYF
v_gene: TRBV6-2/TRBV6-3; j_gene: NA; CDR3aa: CASSYSHYEQYF
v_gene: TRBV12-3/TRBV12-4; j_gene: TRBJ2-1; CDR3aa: CASTSSGQGETQFF
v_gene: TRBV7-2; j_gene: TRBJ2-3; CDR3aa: CASSLVVTSGTDTQYF
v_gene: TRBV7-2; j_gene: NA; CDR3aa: CASSLFPRTSGIQETQYF
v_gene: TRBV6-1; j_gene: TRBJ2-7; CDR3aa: CASSLRGGGYEQYF
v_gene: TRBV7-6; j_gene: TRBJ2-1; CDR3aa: CASSQPGSGVYYEQFF
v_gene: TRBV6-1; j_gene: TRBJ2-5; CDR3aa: CASSPGLAGNEQYF
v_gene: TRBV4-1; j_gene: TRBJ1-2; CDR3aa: CASSPQGATTNYGYTF
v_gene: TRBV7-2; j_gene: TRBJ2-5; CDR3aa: CASSVPPGQGMASKYF
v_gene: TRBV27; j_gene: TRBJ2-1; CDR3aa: CASSIPGLGYNEQFF
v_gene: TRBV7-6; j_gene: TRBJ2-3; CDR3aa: CASSPEGLAYEQFF
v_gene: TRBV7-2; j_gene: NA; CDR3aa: CASSLTSGSSETQYF
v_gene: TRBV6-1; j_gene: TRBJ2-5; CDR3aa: CASSALPGLAGGETQYF
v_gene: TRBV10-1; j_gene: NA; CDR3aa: CASSEPTYEQYF
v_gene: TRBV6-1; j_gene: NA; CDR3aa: CASSQIAGANNEQYF
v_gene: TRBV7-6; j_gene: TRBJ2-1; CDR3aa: CASSLTSGNTGNEQFF
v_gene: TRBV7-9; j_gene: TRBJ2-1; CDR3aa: CASSPRGETQFF
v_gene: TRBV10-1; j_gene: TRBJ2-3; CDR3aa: CASSEAGTDTQYF
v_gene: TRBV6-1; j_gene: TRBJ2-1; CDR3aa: CASPDRSGGKAYNEQFF
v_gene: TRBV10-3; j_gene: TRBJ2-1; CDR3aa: CAISEMSGGYNEQFF
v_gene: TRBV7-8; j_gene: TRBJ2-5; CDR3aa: CASSPSRQGGVETQYF
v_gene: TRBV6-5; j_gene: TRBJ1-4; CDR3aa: CASRSLDRVGKEKLFF
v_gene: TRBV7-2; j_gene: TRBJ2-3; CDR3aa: CASSIPGGSWGSTDTQYF
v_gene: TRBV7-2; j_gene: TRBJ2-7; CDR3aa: CASSDRTGTAYEQYF
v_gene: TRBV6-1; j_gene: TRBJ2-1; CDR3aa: CASLGTGGGYEQFF
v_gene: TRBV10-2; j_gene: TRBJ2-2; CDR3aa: CASKNEAGRWELFF
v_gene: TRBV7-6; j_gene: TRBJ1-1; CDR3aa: CASSARPDTEAFF
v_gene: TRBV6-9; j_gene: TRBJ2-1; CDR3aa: CASSYPPRGGSSYNEQFF
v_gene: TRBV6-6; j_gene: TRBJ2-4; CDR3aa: CASSYTLPGLTIAKNIQYF
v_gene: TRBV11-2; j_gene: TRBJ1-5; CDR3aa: CASSLGAGVDNQPQHF
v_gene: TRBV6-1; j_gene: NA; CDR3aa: CASSRDRRNYEQYF
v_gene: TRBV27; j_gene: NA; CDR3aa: CASSLSLRYEQYF
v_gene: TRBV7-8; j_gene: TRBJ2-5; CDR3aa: CASSANRRGAQYQETQYF
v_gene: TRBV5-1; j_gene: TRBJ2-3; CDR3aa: CASSLGTDTDTQYF
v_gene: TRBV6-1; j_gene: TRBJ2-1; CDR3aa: CASSEAGGSPYNEQFF
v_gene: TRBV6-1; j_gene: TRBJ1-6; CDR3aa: CASTRQVDSPLHF
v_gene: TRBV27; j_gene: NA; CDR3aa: CASKKREGPWEQYF
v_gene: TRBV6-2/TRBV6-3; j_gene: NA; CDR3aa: CASSYAAGEQYF
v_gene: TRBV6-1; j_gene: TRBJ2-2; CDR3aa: CASVSGDSTGELFF